The 5 T cell receptor beta chains reported below all come from one sample, sequenced in a study of T cell responses to AZD1222 COVID-19 vaccine (TCRdb year 2021). The method behind the library was the immunoSEQ multiplex PCR assay. This immuneACCESS table, as held by TCRdb, lists in-frame sequences with V and J called but not all clones. Of the missing ones, under half trace to an unresolved V gene in checked studies; the others have no known cause. This sample comprises roughly 110,000 clones, 70% to 90% of them detected only once. The leading ten clones occupy 4.8% of the sample. The time point tag for this specimen amounts to: about 28 days (+/-7) after the second vaccine dose. Sample: peripheral blood, taken 28 days after the second AZD1222 dose. The receptors here all came from an adult who received the AZD1222 COVID-19 vaccine.

The rearrangement links TRBV11-2 to TRBJ2-7; D unclear. The CDR3 consists of 15 residues. Trimming stripped 0 bases from V and 5 bases from J, with 14 bases between. The germline V gene encodes CDR1 SGHAT and CDR2 FQNNGV. This CDR3 reads CASSLDRSGFHEQYF. The CDR3 nucleotides read TGTGCCAGCAGCTTAGATCGGAGTGGTTTCCACGAGCAGTACTTC. Full variable domain (rest looked up from reference TRBV11-2 and TRBJ2-7): EAGVAQSPRYKIIEKRQSVAFWCNPISGHATLYWYQQILGQGPKLLIQFQNNGVVDDSQLPKDRFSAERLKGVDSTLKIQPAKLEDSAVYLCASSLDRSGFHEQYFGPGTRLTVT.

The gene calls are TRBV27 and TRBJ2-7; 8 bases are shared with TRBD1. Germline CDR1 MNHEY, CDR2 SMNVEV (reference sequence). The CDR3 has 15 residues. V lost 0 bases, J lost 4 bases, and 5 bases stayed unmatched. This CDR3 is CASSLSGQGPYEQYF. Written as DNA, the CDR3 is TGTGCCAGCAGTTTATCAGGACAGGGACCTTACGAGCAGTACTTC.

The CDR3 sequence: CASSPRDANGYTF. DNA for the CDR3: TGTGCCAGCTCACCACGGGACGCGAATGGCTACACCTTC. The rearrangement links TRBV18 to TRBJ1-2, with D perhaps TRBD1 (5 bases). The V end was cut by 1 base, the J end by 6 bases, with 9 bases between. The V gene's germline CDR1 is KGHSH and CDR2 LQKENI. The CDR3 is 13 amino acids.

The chain carries TRBV5-4 and TRBJ1-2; D unresolved. Per the germline V gene, CDR1 is SGHNT and CDR2 is YYREEE (reference sequence). The CDR3 is 15 residues long. Trimming took off 0 bases at V and 8 bases at J, with 17 bases between the two ends. This chain's CDR3 is CASSLAGGPASGYTF. The CDR3 region has the DNA TGTGCCAGCAGCTTGGCCGGTGGTCCCGCATCGGGCTACACCTTC.

The rearrangement links TRBV3-1 (or the pseudogene TRBV3-2) to TRBJ1-2; D gene ambiguous. Germline-derived CDR1 and CDR2 are LGHDT and YNNKEL (reference sequence). The V end was cut by 1 base, the J end by 7 bases, with 4 bases between. This CDR3 comprises 11 residues. CDR3 residues: CASSQVGGYTF. For the CDR3, the DNA is TGTGCCAGCAGCCAAGTGGGTGGCTACACCTTC.